This TCR beta chain derives from a study of blood T cell repertoires in COVID-19. Overall study: Some COVID-19 samples were acute and others convalescent; all came from the United States, Italy and Spain.

CDR3 length equals 16 residues. Trimming shortened V by 3 bases and J by 0 bases, and 12 bases separated the two germline ends. Germline CDR1 reads SGHTA; CDR2 reads FQGNSA. Original analysis: Reference gene primer amplification gave estimated nucleated cell counts. TCRdb keeps only in-frame clones here, not all; method: immunoSEQ multiplex PCR. The V and J calls and clone size are taken from that table; D and trimming were inferred from the DNA. The sample lists roughly 140,000 clones; 84% were seen once. The sequenced sample was peripheral blood. The TCR originated in a human donor in a cohort sampled during active COVID-19. This chain connects TRBV7-2 to TRBJ1-3; possible D gene TRBD1, 6 bases. The CDR3 loop reads CASSLWTANSGNTIYF. The CDR3 DNA reads TGTGCCAGCAGCTTGTGGACAGCCAACTCTGGAAACACCATATATTTT. Based on the CDR3 plus reference TRBV7-2 and TRBJ1-3, the full variable domain is GAGVSQSPSNKVTEKGKDVELRCDPISGHTALYWYRQSLGQGLEFLIYFQGNSAPDKSGLPSDRFSAERTGGSVSTLTIQRTQQEDSAVYLCASSLWTANSGNTIYFGEGSWLTVV.